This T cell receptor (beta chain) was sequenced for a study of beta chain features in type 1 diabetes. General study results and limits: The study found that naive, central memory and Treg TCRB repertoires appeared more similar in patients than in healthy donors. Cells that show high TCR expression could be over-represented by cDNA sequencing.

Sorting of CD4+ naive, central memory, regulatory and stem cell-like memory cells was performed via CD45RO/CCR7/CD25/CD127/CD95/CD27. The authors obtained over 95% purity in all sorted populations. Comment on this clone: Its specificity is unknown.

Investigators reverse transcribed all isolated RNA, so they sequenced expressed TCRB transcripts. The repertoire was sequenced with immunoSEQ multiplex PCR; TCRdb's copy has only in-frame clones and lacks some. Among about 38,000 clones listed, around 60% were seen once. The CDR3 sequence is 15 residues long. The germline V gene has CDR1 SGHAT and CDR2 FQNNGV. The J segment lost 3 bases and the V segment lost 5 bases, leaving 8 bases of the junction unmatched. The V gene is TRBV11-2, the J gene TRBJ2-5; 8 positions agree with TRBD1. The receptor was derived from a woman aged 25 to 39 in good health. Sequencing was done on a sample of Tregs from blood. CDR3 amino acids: CASSARTGREETQYF. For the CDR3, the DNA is TGTGCCAGCAGCGCCAGGACAGGGCGAGAAGAGACCCAGTACTTC.